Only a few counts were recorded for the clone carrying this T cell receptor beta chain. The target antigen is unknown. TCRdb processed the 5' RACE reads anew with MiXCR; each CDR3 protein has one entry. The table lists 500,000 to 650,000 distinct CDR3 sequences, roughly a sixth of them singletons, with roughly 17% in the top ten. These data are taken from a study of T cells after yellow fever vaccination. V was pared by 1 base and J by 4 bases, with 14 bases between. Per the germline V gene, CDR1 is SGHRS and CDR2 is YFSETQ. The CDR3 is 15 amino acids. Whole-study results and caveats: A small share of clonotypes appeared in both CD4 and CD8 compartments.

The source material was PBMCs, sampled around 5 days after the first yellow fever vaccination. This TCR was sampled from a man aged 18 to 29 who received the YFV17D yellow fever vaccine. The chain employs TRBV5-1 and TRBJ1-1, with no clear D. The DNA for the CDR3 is TGCGCCAGCAGCTTGTTTGGGTCTTTGAGCACTGAAGCTTTCTTT. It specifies CASSLFGSLSTEAFF.